A single sample is the source of the 25 T cell receptor beta chains below, sequenced in a study of cytomegalovirus exposure and HLA in healthy donors. Primers: 60 Vbeta forward and 13 Jbeta reverse. Assay used: immunoSEQ multiplex PCR; TCRdb lists only in-frame clones, some missing. This sample carries hundreds of thousands of clones, about two thirds of them seen once, and the ten largest clones take about 3%. Sequenced input: PBMCs. The receptors were sampled from a man aged 40-55 years in good health and CMV-seropositive.

The chain uses TRBV5-6 and TRBJ2-5, with 7 bases fitting TRBD1. Germline V gene lookup returns CDR1 SGHDT and CDR2 YYEEEE. V shed 0 bases, J shed 4 bases, and the junction held 6 bases outside the gene matches. This CDR3 is built from 15 residues. CDR3 coding DNA: TGTGCCAGCAGCTTGGTAGGGGGCGGAGGAGAGACCCAGTACTTC. This gives the protein CASSLVGGGGETQYF.

This clone was seen only once. The J gene is TRBJ1-1, the V gene TRBV2; D is uncertain. The germline CDR1 and CDR2 sequences are SNHLY and FYNNEI. V was trimmed by 9 bases and J by 0 bases, leaving 8 bases between them. The CDR3 runs 12 residues. The CDR3 region has the DNA TGTGCCAGTAGACAAATGAACACTGAAGCTTTCTTT. This gives the protein CASRQMNTEAFF.

In this sample, this clone turned up once. This chain uses TRBV19 with TRBJ1-2, with TRBD1 as a possible D gene (5 bases). V lost 4 bases, J lost 8 bases, and 8 bases lay in between. The CDR3 has 11 residues. Germline CDR1 and CDR2: LNHDA and SQIVND (reference sequence). Written as DNA, the CDR3 is TGTGCCAGTAGTACAGGGTGGGGCTACACCTTC. Translated: CASSTGWGYTF. The full variable domain, completed using reference TRBV19 and TRBJ1-2, is DGGITQSPKYLFRKEGQNVTLSCEQNLNHDAMYWYRQDPGQGLRLIYYSQIVNDFQKGDIAEGYSVSREKKESFPLTVTSAQKNPTAFYLCASSTGWGYTFGSGTRLTVV.

J is TRBJ2-1 and V is TRBV2; 8 bases fit TRBD1. V lost 10 bases to trimming and J lost 8 bases; unmatched junction nucleotides: 4. Germline V gene lookup returns CDR1 SNHLY and CDR2 FYNNEI. The CDR3 loop spans 11 amino acids. CDR3: CAIGTGYEQFF. The CDR3, as DNA: TGTGCCATCGGGACAGGATATGAGCAGTTCTTC.

The rearrangement uses TRBV6-4 and TRBJ1-5; D gene ambiguous. The V gene's germline CDR1 is MRHNA and CDR2 SNTAGT. The CDR3 has 14 residues. Between the trimmed V and J ends, which lost 2 bases and 0 bases, there was a span of 5 bases. The CDR3 here is CASSDSHSNQPQHF. CDR3 nucleotides: TGTGCCAGCAGTGACAGCCATAGCAATCAGCCCCAGCATTTT.

This clone has ten or more counts. This rearrangement joins TRBV2 to TRBJ2-7, with D possibly TRBD2 on 6 matching bases. Germline V gene lookup returns CDR1 SNHLY and CDR2 FYNNEI. The CDR3 totals 14 residues. Deletions cut 7 bases from V and 0 bases from J, with 13 bases between. CDR3 nucleotides: TGTGCCAGCACGGGCGGGGTGAGCTCCTACGAGCAGTACTTC. This translates into CASTGGVSSYEQYF.

This rearrangement joins TRBV7-3 to TRBJ2-1; 15 positions match TRBD2. V was clipped by 5 bases and J by 3 bases; unmatched bases: 11. Germline V CDR1 and CDR2: SGHTA, FQGTGA. The CDR3 length is 19 residues. CDR3 nucleotides: TGTGCCAGCAGCACCCCGGGACTAGCGGGGGGTATCCTCTACAATGAGCAGTTCTTC. It encodes CASSTPGLAGGILYNEQFF.

The sample holds one count of this clone. J is TRBJ2-1 and V is TRBV2; weak D call: TRBD2 (6 bases). The CDR3 loop spans 15 amino acids. Germline V gives CDR1 SNHLY, CDR2 FYNNEI. The V and J ends lost 3 bases and 3 bases respectively, with 12 bases between them. The CDR3 region is CASSEGWGDYNEQFF. The CDR3 nucleotides read TGTGCCAGCAGTGAGGGGTGGGGGGACTACAATGAGCAGTTCTTC.

The chain joins TRBV25-1 to TRBJ1-1, with a possible D match to TRBD1 (5 bases). Germline assignment: CDR1 MGHDK and CDR2 SYGVNS. The CDR3 is 14 amino acids. V dropped 5 bases and J dropped 5 bases, with 15 bases sitting between them. CDR3 bases: TGTGCCAGCAGTCGGGGCGGGGGAGAGACTGAAGCTTTCTTT. It encodes CASSRGGGETEAFF.

V gene TRBV6-5 combines with J gene TRBJ2-7, with D possibly being TRBD1 (6 bases). The CDR3 has 13 residues. V was shortened by 5 bases and J by 9 bases, with 17 bases between the two germline ends. Germline V lookup: CDR1 MNHEY, CDR2 SVGAGI. This CDR3 reads CASSDTYRDAQYF. CDR3 in DNA: TGTGCCAGCAGTGATACGTACAGGGATGCGCAGTACTTC.

The chain is built from TRBV2 and TRBJ2-3, with TRBD2 as a possible D gene (6 bases). The CDR3 spans 16 residues. Germline assignment: CDR1 SNHLY and CDR2 FYNNEI. Trimming took off 6 bases at V and 1 base at J, with 17 bases between the two ends. The CDR3 protein is CASSAPGGRGTDTQYF. In DNA form, the CDR3 reads TGTGCCAGCAGCGCCCCCGGGGGAAGGGGCACAGATACGCAGTATTTT.

This chain joins TRBV12-5 and TRBJ1-4; 8 nucleotides line up with TRBD1. The CDR3 length is 15 residues. The germline V gene has CDR1 LGHNT and CDR2 FRNRAP. Unmatched junction bases numbered 7, after V lost 5 bases and J lost 5 bases. In DNA form, the CDR3 reads TGTGCTAGTGGTCCAGGGGACAGGACAAATGAAAAACTGTTTTTT. This encodes CASGPGDRTNEKLFF.

V and J are TRBV2 and TRBJ2-3; possibly TRBD2 for D (5 bases). Germline values: CDR1 SNHLY, CDR2 FYNNEI. The CDR3 runs to 15 residues. V gave up 1 base and J gave up 9 bases, with 17 bases separating them. The CDR3: CASSEGSVLPGTQYF. For the CDR3, the DNA is TGTGCCAGCAGTGAAGGGTCAGTTCTCCCGGGGACGCAGTATTTT.

V gene TRBV6-5 combines with J gene TRBJ1-2; possible D gene TRBD1, 5 bases. Trimming removed 0 bases from V and 2 bases from J, with 10 bases in between. Germline V lookup: CDR1 MNHEY, CDR2 SVGAGI. This CDR3 comprises 15 residues. CDR3 sequence (DNA): TGTGCCAGCAGTTACTCAGTGGGGGGGAACTATGGCTACACCTTC. This codes for CASSYSVGGNYGYTF.

This chain joins TRBV19 and TRBJ2-5, with a tentative D call TRBD2 (7 bases). The germline V and J ends were trimmed by 6 bases and 1 base, with 15 bases remaining between them. Germline V gene lookup returns CDR1 LNHDA and CDR2 SQIVND (reference sequence). The CDR3 extends over 15 amino acids. CDR3 bases: TGTGCCAGTAGGGGGGGGGCCTTGGGCCAAGAGACCCAGTACTTC. It is translated as CASRGGALGQETQYF.

This clone has just one count. This sequence joins TRBV2 and TRBJ2-2; the match to TRBD1 covers 9 bases. Germline V gene lookup returns CDR1 SNHLY and CDR2 FYNNEI. The CDR3 consists of 14 residues. V shed 10 bases and J 9 bases; nucleotides not matched to a gene: 12. CDR3 loop: CATRTGQGVRELFF. The CDR3 DNA follows: TGTGCCACTCGGACGGGACAGGGAGTTCGGGAGCTGTTTTTT.

The rearrangement links TRBV9 to TRBJ2-1; 8 nucleotides line up with TRBD2. The CDR3 is made up of 15 amino acids. The V segment lost 2 bases and the J segment 4 bases; nucleotides outside the gene matches: 5. From germline, CDR1 is SGDLS and CDR2 YYNGEE. CDR3: CASSVGAGGYNEQFF. CDR3 nucleotide sequence: TGTGCCAGCAGCGTTGGGGCGGGGGGTTACAATGAGCAGTTCTTC.

V is TRBV4-3 and J is TRBJ2-7, with D perhaps matching TRBD2 (5 bases). V was shortened by 0 bases and J by 5 bases, with 5 bases between the two germline ends. The germline V gene has CDR1 LGHNA and CDR2 YSLEER. The CDR3 is made up of 12 amino acids. CDR3 loop: CASSQDGDEQYF. The CDR3 nucleotides are TGCGCCAGCAGCCAAGACGGGGACGAGCAGTACTTC.

The chain is built from TRBV5-6 and TRBJ2-7; D possibly corresponds to TRBD1 (6 bases). The CDR3 is made up of 14 amino acids. From germline, CDR1 is SGHDT and CDR2 YYEEEE. V dropped 4 bases and J dropped 3 bases, with 14 bases sitting between them. CDR3 amino acids: CASSQTGTIYEQYF. As DNA, the CDR3 is TGTGCCAGCAGCCAAACCGGGACAATCTACGAGCAGTACTTC.

The rearrangement links TRBV6-1 to TRBJ2-7, with 7 bases lining up with TRBD2. J gave up 3 bases and V 4 bases, and 9 bases lay outside the gene matches. This CDR3 has 15 residues. Germline CDR1 MNHNS, CDR2 SASEGT. The CDR3 region has the DNA TGTGCCAGCAGTGCACGTCCGGGACTAAGCTACGAGCAGTACTTC. Translated: CASSARPGLSYEQYF.

V and J are TRBV14 and TRBJ2-5; 13 nucleotides match TRBD2. CDR1 is SGHDN, CDR2 FVKESK, per germline. This CDR3 region has 15 residues. Trimming cost V 4 bases and J 3 bases; bases outside gene matches: 2. CDR3 loop: CASSPGLAGEETQYF. In DNA, the CDR3 is TGTGCCAGCAGCCCCGGACTAGCGGGGGAAGAGACCCAGTACTTC.

The CDR3 DNA follows: TGTGCCGTATCGAATACGGGAAACACTGAAGCTTTCTTT. It yields the protein CAVSNTGNTEAFF. This chain links TRBV10-3 with TRBJ1-1; no clear D gene. Germline loops: CDR1 ENHRY, CDR2 SYGVKD. The germline V and J ends were trimmed by 11 bases and 2 bases, with 15 bases remaining between them. This CDR3 is 13 amino acids long.

The rearrangement links TRBV5-3 to TRBJ2-7, with 9 bases lining up with TRBD2. TRBV5-3 is an ORF, and what it does is uncertain. CDR3 length: 15 amino acids. V lost 4 bases to trimming and J lost 0 bases; unmatched junction nucleotides: 5. In nucleotides, the CDR3 is TGTGCCAGAAGCCTAGCGGGGACGAGCTCCTACGAGCAGTACTTC. It is translated as CARSLAGTSSYEQYF.

In regard to this clone: A read error may produce the germline difference seen at one junction end. V is TRBV6-1 and J is TRBJ2-7; D unclear. Germline V gene data show CDR1 as MNHNS and CDR2 as SASEGT. This CDR3 spans 11 amino acids. CDR3 in amino acids: CASSEDRKPNF. The CDR3 DNA sequence: TGTGCCAGCAGTGAAGATAGAAAACCCAATTTC.

The chain combines TRBV13 with TRBJ2-3; no reliable D call. The V end lost 4 bases, the J end lost 0 bases, and 8 bases lay between the germline ends. Germline loops: CDR1 PRHDT, CDR2 FYEKMQ (reference sequence). The CDR3 extends over 14 amino acids. Written as DNA, the CDR3 is TGTGCCAGCAGCTCACCCGGTAGCACAGATACGCAGTATTTT. The encoded protein is CASSSPGSTDTQYF.